This TCR beta chain was sequenced for a study of response to subunit inactivated influenza vaccine listed by TCRdb under 2018. Concerning the study at large: Deep quantitative T cell receptor repertoire profiling was used in the study to track responses to a trivalent subunit inactivated influenza vaccine. Findings and caveats that apply to the study as a whole: It was suggested by the authors that each seasonal influenza vaccination may recruit only a limited number of new T cells.

Library generation was performed with RT-PCR. TCRdb records Illumina HiSeq 2500 as the sequencer. TCRdb redid the processing of the public reads, applying fastp at Q25 and MiXCR, and retained in-frame beta chains. All rows with the same CDR3 protein become a single entry with the most common DNA and genes. In this sample the table shows some 540,000 distinct CDR3 sequences, roughly 23% of which occur a single time. Approximately 2.9% of the sample rests with the top ten. The table lists this clonotype with a few counts. Its binding antigen is unknown. The input lacks base qualities; no much larger clone sits a single base away. The sample also formed part of further work on T cells expressing NK-cell markers. The second study reports: 5'RACE template switching, by which a universal primer site and unique molecular identifiers were added, was used to make TCR beta cDNA libraries. Three sorted T-cell subsets (CD3+CD56+NKG2C+, CD3+CD56+NKG2C- and CD3+CD56-NKG2C+) from roughly 8 donors had their TCR beta-chain repertoires profiled. Among the eight sequenced donors, seven were HCMV-seropositive and one was HCMV-seronegative. In several experiments an anti-gammadeltaTCR antibody was added to restrict sorting to alphabetaTCR-expressing T cells. In more than five donors, the dominant CD3+CD56+NKG2C+ clonotypes were found to rank among the top 10 CD8+ clonotypes and to make up about 1.0-8% of CD8+ T cells. Those dominant clonotypes were again the most abundant among CD3+CD56-NKG2C+ cells in several donors, at about 28.3-60.1%. It remained unclear whether the expanded NKG2C-expressing T cell clones were specific for HCMV antigens. All eight donors whose samples were sequenced were randomly selected healthy volunteers, three of them men and five women. HCMV serostatus was determined by detecting HCMV-specific IgG in serum with a commercial ELISA kit. Ficoll density gradient centrifugation was used to isolate peripheral blood mononuclear cells from blood. CD4+ and CD8+ T cells were isolated from PBMC by magnetic immunoseparation with Miltenyi isolation kits. Synthesis of cDNA was primed from the TCR beta constant segment and was followed by two consecutive PCR amplification steps. Sequencing of the libraries produced 2 x 150 bp reads on Illumina HiSeq 2000/2500, MiSeq or NextSeq. MIGEC handled demultiplexing of the reads and grouping by UMI, while MiTCR was used to assemble and quantify clonotypes. To exclude erroneous sequences, any TCR cDNA sequence not supported by at least two reads was discarded. Downstream repertoire analysis used the tcR package, and clonotypes were matched across fractions by CDR3 nucleotide sequence plus V segment. Antigen specificity was annotated against VDJdb with VDJmatch, allowing one amino acid substitution in CDR3.

This clonotype originated in a man between 45 and 60 years old who received an inactivated influenza vaccine. Donor details come from another sample of the same person, matched by shared clones. This specimen consisted of CD4+ T cells sorted from PBMCs, obtained 11 to 12 days after vaccination.

The DNA reads TGTGCCAATTCCGGGGCCGCGCGGGGACCCCAGTACTTC. It codes for CANSGAARGPQYF. The rearrangement combines TRBV9 with TRBJ2-5, and TRBD2 may be the D gene, going by 6 matching bases. V sheds 9 bases and J sheds 9 bases, leaving 21 bases between their ends. The CDR3 spans 13 residues, from the cysteine through the phenylalanine. Only CDR3 DNA is held: 39 bases, read in frame from base 1. The germline V gene encodes CDR1 SGDLS and CDR2 YYNGEE.